The present T cell receptor beta chain was sequenced within a study of cytomegalovirus exposure and HLA in healthy donors (dated by TCRdb to 2015 to 2018). Turning to the overall study: In an earlier analysis of fewer than 750 of the donors, roughly 300 Gb of sequence data and about 110 million unique TCR beta sequences from 150 million to 200 million T cells were reported. An early release covering roughly 600 HLA-typed donors comprised approximately 290 gigabases of sequencing data and tens of millions of unique TCR sequences. Among the approximately 400 genotyped donors, around 81% belonged to the genetic ancestry cluster associated with self-reported Caucasian donors. The aim of the study was to test whether cataloging public T cell receptors could identify signatures of past pathogen exposure. The study profiled the T cell repertoires of hundreds of subjects by immunosequencing and related them to cytomegalovirus serostatus. In addition to the first cohort of 666 subjects, a separate validation cohort of 120 different subjects was used. To predict cytomegalovirus infection status, the study brought together high-throughput TCR immunosequencing, statistical association of individual TCRs with disease status, and machine learning. A later analysis re-examined previously published TCR beta repertoires from more than 650 donors and added high-resolution HLA genotyping to investigate patterns of TCR occurrence. The later analysis used no new phenotypic data to find candidate immune exposures, relying instead on TCR beta sequences and their occurrence across donors. In an earlier analysis of over 550 of the donors, high-throughput TCR beta sequencing was used to judge whether each TCR beta V gene segment behaved as functional or pseudogenic. Donor age, sex, ethnicity and CMV serostatus were compiled together with the repertoire data. Genome-wide SNP genotypes for about three fifths of the roughly 670 donors were used in a later genetic analysis, which treated that subset as a discovery cohort. All discovery cohort repertoires had been generated using a single sequencing platform. HLA typing included class I and class II loci at four-digit resolution. The number of donors typed differed by locus, with 629-630 for A, B, C, DRB1 and DQB1, around 520 for DQA1, 600 to 610 for DPA1, and some 450 for DPB1. Roughly 5 DR-DQ haplotypes were treated as single units for association and clustering because of strong linkage in the cohort. Among 398 genotyped donors of the cohort, an average of approximately 240,000 unique TCR beta nucleotide sequences was sequenced per donor, of which about 18% were non-productive.

Library creation used the immunoSEQ multiplex PCR assay. For the multiplex PCR, a mixture combining 60 forward primers for TCR Vbeta segments and 13 reverse primers for TCR Jbeta segments was used. The CDR3 region of rearranged TCR beta genes was amplified from genomic DNA with a multiplex PCR assay. The amplified TCR beta libraries were sequenced on the Illumina HiSeq System as 87-base-pair reads. The study's own analysis went as follows. A later analysis counted 65 million to 90 million unique TCR beta chains across the 650 to 700 repertoires, and some 11 million of these chains were shared by at least two donors. Raw reads were error-corrected and collapsed into unique sequences by a nearest-neighbor algorithm in which closely related sequences were merged to remove PCR and sequencing errors. CDR3 sequences were aligned to IMGT reference sequences to assign V, D and J gene segments. For a sequence to be retained, a match of at least six nucleotides was required to both a V gene segment and a J gene segment. Rearrangements were classified as productive when the CDR3 lacked stop codons and remained in frame with V and J, and all other rearrangements were classified as non-productive. CDR3 was defined by IMGT convention, running from the second conserved V-encoded cysteine to the conserved J-encoded phenylalanine. The earlier analysis of roughly 590 of the donors excluded any sequence lacking an unambiguous match to a single V gene segment. In an earlier analysis of 450 to 750 of the donors, a V segment was called functional when productive rearrangements were above 56.7%, and segregating when the standard deviation between donors exceeded 5%. A statistical classification framework was built to diagnose cytomegalovirus status from the catalog of TCR beta chain sequences. In a later analysis, TCR nucleotide sequences were compared against IMGT/GENE-DB human TR gene sequences so that V and J genes could be assigned. In a later analysis, CDR3 sequences and most-parsimonious VDJ recombination scenarios were assigned using the TCRdist pipeline. In a later analysis, each TCR beta chain was defined by its CDR3 amino acid sequence together with its V-gene family, and reads lacking a unique V-gene family were excluded. To address suspected cross-contamination and a sequencing artifact, a later analysis removed 592 highly shared, low-generation-probability nucleotide sequences. A later analysis calculated a clonal expansion index for each public chain from normalized within-repertoire ranks of inferred template counts. In a later analysis, generation probabilities were computed using a VDJ recombination model fitted to out-of-frame rearrangements, and the results were checked against IGoR. A later analysis scored TCR-TCR, TCR-HLA and TCR-CMV co-occurrence with hypergeometric tests, applying a repertoire-size bias correction to TCR pairs. To estimate false discovery rates, a later analysis permuted the HLA or CMV assignments 20 times. In a later analysis, co-occurring TCRs were grouped using DBSCAN, with TCRdist sequence similarity added in when clustering inside HLA-allele-positive subsets. Repertoires with fewer than 30,000 or more than 120,000 public chains were left out of co-occurrence clustering, as were four to six repertoires with anomalous nucleotide sharing. TCRdb limited this immuneACCESS table to in-frame rearrangements with V and J called. A share of clones is missing; checked studies link under half to unresolved V genes, and the rest is unexplained. V and J calls and clone size follow that table, whereas D and trimming were derived from the DNA. In this sample the table shows approximately 110,000 clones, over 65% of which occur a single time. The top ten hold 4% to 4.5% of the sample.

The cohort comprised several hundred healthy bone marrow donors. Cohort members were all nominally healthy when sampled, although unrecorded immune exposures were likely present. The donor tested CMV seropositive and was one of the 289 seropositive cohort members. A peripheral blood sample was provided by each donor, and peripheral blood mononuclear cells were used for TCR beta sequencing. The Qiagen DNeasy Blood Extraction Kit was used to extract genomic DNA from the blood cell samples. For this clone: Its antigen has not been determined. No much larger clone exists at a distance of one base, and base qualities are not known.

The V end loses 6 bases and the J end loses 7 bases, and a stretch of 10 bases separates them. The CDR3 holds 12 amino acids from the cysteine to the phenylalanine. Only CDR3 DNA remains: 36 bases, in frame from the first base. As encoded in the germline V gene (reference sequence), CDR1 is SEHNR while CDR2 is FQNEAQ. Results and caveats for the whole study, not just this receptor: V-gene and J-gene trimming of TCR beta chains was associated with a missense DCLRE1C variant in a later genetic analysis, and the association was replicated in an independent cohort. The authors suggested that the approach could potentially be extended to other disease states and immunological phenotypes. While some public TCRs were present in many individuals, most TCR sequences turned up only very rarely across donors. Strong co-occurrence of HLA alleles, especially DR and DQ, made assigning TCR associations to individual alleles difficult. The classifier was reported to diagnose cytomegalovirus status with high specificity and sensitivity in both the original cohort and the validation cohort. Most CMV-associated TCR beta chains appeared to be HLA-restricted in a later analysis, and the HLA associations seemed to be driven largely by CMV exposure. Specific HLA alleles were associated with over 15,000 TCR beta sequences at a false discovery rate of 0.05 in a later analysis. A later analysis reported that several top co-occurrence clusters appeared linked to parvovirus B19, influenza, CMV and Epstein-Barr virus. Because counts were too low, seventeen rarely observed V segments, including chromosome 9 orphons, were excluded from the earlier analysis of around 640 of the donors. A few of the identified cytomegalovirus-associated TCR beta chains were confirmed in vitro to be specific for cytomegalovirus antigens. Linkage disequilibrium might explain the correlated functional status among segregating V segments, but an unknown experimental factor could not be excluded. An earlier analysis of around 500 of the donors showed that most TCR beta V segments appeared in productive rearrangements either about 87% or about 30% of the time, which broadly matched IMGT annotations. The study listed approximately 150 TCR beta chains as associated with cytomegalovirus. Immune exposure information for the cohort was limited to CMV serostatus. Compared with equally common non-associated chains, HLA-associated TCR beta chains in a later analysis were more clonally expanded and had lower generation probabilities. A later genetic analysis reported fewer N-insertions in productive TCRs among donors in an Asian-associated ancestry cluster than the roughly 650-donor mean. A further reported finding was that TCR beta sequences accurately predicted the HLA-A and HLA-B alleles for most subjects in the first cohort. In a later analysis, the rate of TCR association differed among HLA loci, with DRB1 alleles having the most associated TCRs and HLA-C alleles having the fewest. HLA typing was unavailable for some donors at each locus, so association tests used only the typed subset. A cluster of highly shared sequence variants was judged likely to represent a technical artifact of the sequencing pipeline. In this cohort, only TCR beta chains were sequenced, and detectable features were limited by the absence of alpha or paired-chain data. Some IMGT-functional V segments, including TRBV6-2 and TRBV6-3, could not be distinguished by the 87-base-pair reads and were therefore excluded. Presence/absence analyses assumed roughly uniform sequencing depth across donors, an assumption that may not hold.

Sequencing was done on a sample of PBMCs. The V and J segments used are TRBV7-9 and TRBJ1-5; the D gene is not confidently resolved. The receptor's source is a woman aged 40 to 50 in good health and CMV-seropositive. The CDR3 protein is CASSSPEQPQHF. The DNA sequence is TGTGCCAGCAGTTCACCCGAGCAGCCCCAGCATTTT.